These 21 T cell receptor beta chains were all obtained from the same sample, sequenced in a study of technical replicates of blood from a handful of donors. The method was immunoSEQ multiplex PCR; TCRdb's version includes in-frame clones alone and lacks a portion of them. This sample has 55,000 to 80,000 clones, with about 98% found just once. The sample comprised T cells isolated from PBMCs. These receptors were obtained from a human donor in good health.

This chain links TRBV6-5 with TRBJ1-1; D is possibly TRBD1 (5 bases). This CDR3 spans 15 amino acids. CDR1 is MNHEY and CDR2 is SVGAGI in the germline V gene. Trimming left V 0 bases short and J 8 bases short, with 16 bases between. The CDR3 reads CASSYSSGAGLEAFF. The CDR3 DNA reads as TGTGCCAGCAGTTACTCGAGTGGGGCAGGCCTAGAAGCTTTCTTT.

V gene TRBV6-6 combines with J gene TRBJ2-5; D not resolved. V was shortened by 5 bases and J by 7 bases, with 11 bases between the two germline ends. CDR3 size: 12 residues. CDR1 and CDR2 (germline): MNHNY, SVGAGI (reference sequence). The DNA of the CDR3 is TGTGCCAGCAGTCCCGACATCGGGACCCAGTACTTC. The encoded protein is CASSPDIGTQYF.

The chain carries TRBV13 and TRBJ2-2; TRBD2 agrees at 12 bases. This CDR3 comprises 16 residues. V dropped 5 bases and J dropped 5; count of bases not matched to a gene: 6. Germline loops: CDR1 PRHDT, CDR2 FYEKMQ (reference sequence). The CDR3 region is CASSTSTSGRTGELFF. CDR3 in DNA: TGTGCCAGCAGCACCTCGACTAGCGGGAGAACCGGGGAGCTGTTTTTT. Full variable domain (remainder filled in from reference TRBV13 and TRBJ2-2): AAGVIQSPRHLIKEKRETATLKCYPIPRHDTVYWYQQGPGQDPQFLISFYEKMQSDKGSIPDRFSAQQFSDYHSELNMSSLELGDSALYFCASSTSTSGRTGELFFGEGSRLTVL.

The gene calls are TRBV6-5 and TRBJ1-2; perhaps TRBD1 as D (5 bases). Deletions cut 2 bases from V and 10 bases from J, with 23 bases between. This CDR3 region has 16 residues. Germline V gene data show CDR1 as MNHEY and CDR2 as SVGAGI. In DNA, the CDR3 is TGTGCCAGCAGTTACCCCCGGCAGGGAGGTCGGTTTGACTACACCTTC. Its protein product is CASSYPRQGGRFDYTF.

The V and J genes are TRBV28 and TRBJ1-3; D gene unclear. V was pared by 3 bases and J by 8 bases, with 14 bases between. The CDR3 contains 14 residues. The germline gives CDR1 MDHEN, CDR2 SYDVKM. CDR3 sequence: CASSLRYVLDTIYF. The CDR3 DNA is TGTGCCAGCAGTTTGCGATATGTCCTGGACACCATATATTTT.

This chain connects TRBV10-2 to TRBJ2-7, with D possibly TRBD2 on 5 matching bases. In germline, CDR1 is WSHSY, CDR2 SAAADI. The CDR3 is 14 residues long. V lost 3 bases, J lost 6 bases, and 15 bases lay in between. CDR3 DNA sequence: TGCGCCAGCAGTGAACTCCTAGGACTCCGCGAGCAGTACTTC. It is translated as CASSELLGLREQYF.

The CDR3 spells CASRSGHEYEQYF. The CDR3 region has the DNA TGTGCCAGCAGATCAGGGCATGAATACGAGCAGTACTTC. V gene TRBV6-5 combines with J gene TRBJ2-7, with TRBD1 as a possible D gene (5 bases). The V end was cut by 6 bases, the J end by 4 bases, with 13 bases between. This CDR3 is built from 13 residues. The germline CDR1 and CDR2 sequences are MNHEY and SVGAGI.

The V call is TRBV6-1, the J call TRBJ1-1; D is unclear. This CDR3 spans 15 amino acids. Trimming removed 6 bases from V and 0 bases from J, with 14 bases in between. Germline V gene lookup returns CDR1 MNHNS and CDR2 SASEGT. Here the CDR3 DNA reads TGTGCCAGCAGACCTTCTTCTAATCTGAACACTGAAGCTTTCTTT. Translation gives CASRPSSNLNTEAFF.

The chain combines TRBV7-9 with TRBJ1-2; D is ambiguous. V lost 7 bases, J lost 8 bases, and 8 bases lay in between. The CDR3 is 10 amino acids. The germline V gene has CDR1 SEHNR and CDR2 FQNEAQ (reference sequence). The CDR3 spells CASTLNGYTF. The CDR3 DNA sequence: TGTGCCAGCACCCTAAACGGCTACACCTTC.

As to this clone: The same CDR3 can be traced to other DNA sequences in this sample. The chain combines TRBV4-1 with TRBJ2-3; D is uncertain. Deletions cut 1 base from V and 1 base from J, with 9 bases between. The CDR3 covers 15 residues. Germline V gene lookup returns CDR1 MGHRA and CDR2 YSYEKL. CDR3: CASSQVGVGTDTQYF. CDR3 DNA: TGCGCCAGCAGCCAAGTGGGCGTAGGCACAGATACGCAGTATTTT.

This chain links TRBV5-5 with TRBJ2-3; a weak D match, TRBD1 (6 bases). The CDR3 covers 16 residues. V was shortened by 1 base and J by 1 base, with 13 bases between the two germline ends. CDR1 is SGHKS, CDR2 YYEKEE, per germline (reference sequence). The CDR3 is CASSLSRTAGTDTQYF. The CDR3 bases are TGTGCCAGCAGCTTGAGTAGGACAGCTGGCACAGATACGCAGTATTTT.

This CDR3 is CASYYAGGGETQYF. The CDR3, as DNA: TGTGCCAGCTACTACGCGGGGGGCGGGGAGACCCAGTACTTC. The chain joins TRBV5-4 to TRBJ2-5; 8 bases are shared with TRBD2. With 7 bases clipped from V and 5 bases from J, the junction kept 10 bases outside the gene matches. Germline V gene lookup returns CDR1 SGHNT and CDR2 YYREEE (reference sequence). This CDR3 is 14 amino acids long.

This chain connects TRBV18 to TRBJ2-7; TRBD1 aligns across 7 bases. Germline loops: CDR1 KGHSH, CDR2 LQKENI. Trimming at V came to 1 base and at J to 5 bases, leaving 2 bases not matched to a gene. The CDR3 extends over 13 amino acids. CDR3 residues: CASSPQGAHEQYF. The CDR3 DNA reads TGTGCCAGCTCACCACAGGGGGCCCACGAGCAGTACTTC.

V usage is TRBV6-1 and J usage is TRBJ1-5, with D unclear. Per germline, CDR1 MNHNS and CDR2 SASEGT. CDR3 length: 15 amino acids. V was clipped by 5 bases and J by 1 base, with 12 bases between them. The CDR3 is CASSLTRGSNQPQHF. For the CDR3, the DNA is TGTGCCAGCAGTTTGACTCGCGGAAGCAATCAGCCCCAGCATTTT.

V usage is TRBV30 and J usage is TRBJ1-5; unclear D gene. The CDR3 sequence is 12 residues long. Germline values: CDR1 GTSNPN, CDR2 SVGIG (reference sequence). V was trimmed by 3 bases and J by 6 bases, leaving 9 bases between them. The CDR3 DNA follows: TGTGCCTGGAGCCCATCAGGTCAGCCCCAGCATTTT. This codes for CAWSPSGQPQHF.

This clone showed up just once. The V and J genes are TRBV11-3 and TRBJ2-2; TRBD2 matches 13 bases. Unmatched junction bases numbered 10, after V lost 6 bases and J lost 0 bases. The germline V gene has CDR1 SGHNT and CDR2 YENEEA. This CDR3 spans 19 amino acids. The CDR3 coding sequence is TGTGCCAGCAGTGCTTGGACTAGCGGGGGCCTAACGAACACCGGGGAGCTGTTTTTT. This gives the protein CASSAWTSGGLTNTGELFF.

This clone was counted a single time. The chain is built from TRBV14 and TRBJ2-5; 15 nucleotides match TRBD2. CDR3 length equals 17 residues. Germline CDR1 reads SGHDN; CDR2 reads FVKESK. The J segment lost 4 bases and the V segment lost 1 base, leaving 4 bases of the junction unmatched. This CDR3 reads CASSQGLGLAGGETQYF. CDR3 coding DNA: TGTGCCAGCAGCCAAGGGCTGGGACTAGCGGGGGGAGAGACCCAGTACTTC.

The gene calls are TRBV30 and TRBJ1-2, with 7 bases lining up with TRBD1. Looked up from germline, CDR1 is GTSNPN and CDR2 is SVGIG (reference sequence). The CDR3 runs 15 residues. The V and J ends lost 6 bases and 5 bases, in that order; junction bases with no gene match: 15. CDR3 in amino acids: CACQLSGGFRYGYTF. The CDR3 coding sequence is TGTGCCTGCCAGCTCTCAGGGGGTTTTCGGTATGGCTACACCTTC. The full variable domain, completed using reference TRBV30 and TRBJ1-2, is SQTIHQWPATLVQPVGSPLSLECTVEGTSNPNLYWYRQAAGRGLQLLFYSVGIGQISSEVPQNLSASRPQDRQFILSSKKLLLSDSGFYLCACQLSGGFRYGYTFGSGTRLTVV.

In DNA form, the CDR3 reads TGTGCCAGCAGCGATAGACAGGGTAGAGCGGGGGGTCCCTACAATGAGCAGTTCTTC. It codes for CASSDRQGRAGGPYNEQFF. The J gene is TRBJ2-1, the V gene TRBV5-6; 9 bases fit TRBD2. V shed 4 bases and J 2 bases; nucleotides not matched to a gene: 16. Germline V lookup: CDR1 SGHDT, CDR2 YYEEEE. The CDR3 extends over 19 amino acids.

This clone has more than one count but fewer than ten. The chain employs TRBV6-1 and TRBJ1-2; D is unresolved. Deletions cut 8 bases from V and 3 bases from J, with 13 bases between. CDR1 MNHNS and CDR2 SASEGT come from the germline V gene. The CDR3 totals 13 residues. CDR3 amino acids: CASARGQDYGYTF. CDR3 in DNA: TGTGCCAGCGCCCGGGGTCAGGACTATGGCTACACCTTC.

This chain links TRBV28 with TRBJ1-2; 9 nucleotides agree with TRBD1. The CDR3 is 13 amino acids. Trimming took 0 bases from V and 8 from J; bases not matched to a gene: 1. Per germline, CDR1 MDHEN and CDR2 SYDVKM. The CDR3 coding sequence is TGTGCCAGCAGTTTATGGACAGGGGGAGGCTACACCTTC. It translates to CASSLWTGGGYTF.